The next 5 T cell receptor beta chains were all read from a single sample in a study of cytomegalovirus exposure and HLA in healthy donors (dated by TCRdb to 2016 to 2017). To prepare the library, the immunoSEQ multiplex PCR assay was applied. The clones in this table, taken by TCRdb from immuneACCESS, are in-frame only. Not every clone is retained; where verified, under half of the shortfall comes from an unresolved V gene, and the cause of the rest is unknown. The sample profile shows fewer than 150,000 clones; around 87% of them were found once. The ten largest clones add up to under 9% of the sample. The sequencing input was PBMCs. Every receptor here comes from a man aged 18-30 years in good health and CMV-seropositive.

This chain connects TRBV10-3 to TRBJ2-2; a weak D match, TRBD2 (5 bases). Between the trimmed V and J ends, which lost 8 bases and 3 bases, there was a span of 13 bases. The CDR3 is 14 amino acids. Looked up from germline, CDR1 is ENHRY and CDR2 is SYGVKD. CDR3 nucleotide sequence: TGTGCCATCGCGACTCCGAGGGACACCGGGGAGCTGTTTTTT. As protein: CAIATPRDTGELFF.

The V call is TRBV19, the J call TRBJ1-2; 7 nucleotides agree with TRBD1. The junction had 9 bases not matched to a gene; V was cut back by 1 base and J by 4 bases. The CDR3 is made up of 16 amino acids. Germline V gives CDR1 LNHDA, CDR2 SQIVND (reference sequence). This CDR3 reads CASSIGPGTVIYGYTF. CDR3 bases: TGTGCCAGTAGTATAGGCCCCGGGACAGTGATCTATGGCTACACCTTC.

The V gene is TRBV6-6, the J gene TRBJ1-2; no clear D. Trimming pared 6 bases from V and 3 bases from J, leaving 11 bases between. CDR3 length: 13 amino acids. The germline V gene has CDR1 MNHNY and CDR2 SVGAGI (reference sequence). CDR3 sequence: CASRKASDYGYTF. The CDR3 nucleotides are TGTGCCAGCAGGAAAGCGTCTGACTATGGCTACACCTTC.

This rearrangement joins TRBV5-4 to TRBJ2-3, with D perhaps TRBD2 (5 bases). Trimming removed 6 bases from V and 2 bases from J, with 10 bases in between. The CDR3 contains 13 residues. The germline V gene encodes CDR1 SGHNT and CDR2 YYREEE (reference sequence). CDR3 in DNA: TGTGCCAGCAAGCGGATGTTCACAGATACGCAGTATTTT. This encodes CASKRMFTDTQYF.

The chain is built from TRBV7-3 and TRBJ2-1, with a tentative D call TRBD1 (6 bases). CDR1 is SGHTA, CDR2 FQGTGA, per germline. The length of the CDR3 is 13 residues. V was shortened by 5 bases and J by 4 bases, with 9 bases between the two germline ends. CDR3 protein: CASSRDTYNEQFF. In nucleotides, the CDR3 is TGTGCCAGCAGCCGGGACACTTACAATGAGCAGTTCTTC. Looking up the rest from reference TRBV7-3 and TRBJ2-1 gives the full variable domain: GAGVSQTPSNKVTEKGKYVELRCDPISGHTALYWYRQSLGQGPEFLIYFQGTGAADDSGLPNDRFFAVRPEGSVSTLKIQRTERGDSAVYLCASSRDTYNEQFFGPGTRLTVL.